A single sample is the source of the 30 T cell receptor beta chains below, sequenced in a study of shared clonotypes between healthy human individuals. Positive CCR7 selection of CD45RO-negative cells yielded the naive CD8 cells, and terminally differentiated effector memory CD45RA+ cells were excluded. The repertoire was sequenced with immunoSEQ multiplex PCR; TCRdb's copy has only in-frame clones and lacks some. The sample yields around 650,000 clones, around 96% seen once. Sequencing used naive CD8+ T cells sorted from blood. These TCRs come from a woman in her 30s in good health.

This clone was observed a handful of times. The gene calls are TRBV27 and TRBJ2-7; TRBD1 matches 8 bases. The CDR3 runs 14 residues. CDR1 and CDR2 from the germline V gene are MNHEY and SMNVEV (reference sequence). Unmatched junction bases numbered 6, after V lost 5 bases and J lost 3 bases. DNA for the CDR3: TGTGCCAGCAGTATTCGACAGGGGATCTACGAGCAGTACTTC. It codes for CASSIRQGIYEQYF.

The V call is TRBV7-9, the J call TRBJ2-5; D is uncertain. Germline V gene sequence: CDR1 SEHNR, CDR2 FQNEAQ (reference sequence). The ends were cut back, 5 bases at V and 0 bases at J, with 19 bases in the middle. This CDR3 region has 17 residues. DNA for the CDR3: TGTGCCAGCAGCCCGGGCTTCTTGGTTGGGAACCAAGAGACCCAGTACTTC. It yields the protein CASSPGFLVGNQETQYF.

J is TRBJ2-7 and V is TRBV27; TRBD2 might be the D (6 bases). Germline CDR1 MNHEY, CDR2 SMNVEV (reference sequence). Trimming removed 0 bases from V and 2 bases from J, with 14 bases in between. This CDR3 is built from 16 residues. The CDR3 DNA sequence: TGTGCCAGCAGTTTATCGGGAGGACACAGGACCTACGAGCAGTACTTC. As protein: CASSLSGGHRTYEQYF.

This sequence joins TRBV6-8 and TRBJ2-2; 8 bases match TRBD1. The germline CDR1 and CDR2 sequences are MNHGY and SAAAGT. The CDR3 contains 14 residues. After removal of 8 bases from V and 9 bases from J, the junction contained 11 bases not matched to a gene. Here the CDR3 DNA reads TGTGCCAGCCGCATCGGGACAGGTCCTTGGGAGCTGTTTTTT. It encodes CASRIGTGPWELFF.

The chain's CDR3 is CASRDGVDSEKLFF. The CDR3 nucleotides read TGTGCCAGCAGGGACGGCGTAGATTCTGAAAAACTGTTTTTT. The genes are TRBV7-6 and TRBJ1-4; no reliable D call. CDR1 is SGHVS, CDR2 FNYEAQ, per germline. The CDR3 spans 14 residues. V shed 6 bases and J shed 7 bases, with 15 bases lying between them.

J is TRBJ2-1 and V is TRBV11-2; no definite D call. The CDR3 runs to 13 residues. Germline loops: CDR1 SGHAT, CDR2 FQNNGV. V lost 5 bases to trimming and J lost 1 base, with 6 bases between them. CDR3 residues: CASSVKSYNEQFF. DNA for the CDR3: TGTGCCAGCAGCGTCAAATCCTACAATGAGCAGTTCTTC.

This clone was counted a single time. Other DNA sequences of this sample code for an identical CDR3. V and J are TRBV5-4 and TRBJ2-5, with D uncertain. This CDR3 is built from 13 residues. The germline gives CDR1 SGHNT, CDR2 YYREEE (reference sequence). Trimming stripped 0 bases from V and 3 bases from J, with 6 bases between. The CDR3 bases are TGTGCCAGCAGCTTGGTCGCGGAAGAGACCCAGTACTTC. This codes for CASSLVAEETQYF. The whole variable domain, filled in from reference TRBV5-4 and TRBJ2-5, reads ETGVTQSPTHLIKTRGQQVTLRCSSQSGHNTVSWYQQALGQGPQFIFQYYREEENGRGNFPPRFSGLQFPNYSSELNVNALELDDSALYLCASSLVAEETQYFGPGTRLLVL.

This clone was counted once. The chain links TRBV27 to TRBJ2-1; 14 bases are shared with TRBD2. Germline trimming cut 4 bases from V and 8 bases from J; bases unmatched to any gene: 28. The germline V gene encodes CDR1 MNHEY and CDR2 SMNVEV (reference sequence). The CDR3 is made up of 23 amino acids. The DNA for the CDR3 is TGTGCCAGCAGTTCTTGCGTACCCACCTCCGGGACTAGCGGGAGTGGGGAATGCGATGAGCAGTTCTTC. Translating it yields CASSSCVPTSGTSGSGECDEQFF.

The chain links TRBV10-3 to TRBJ2-7; 9 positions match TRBD2. CDR1 is ENHRY, CDR2 SYGVKD, per germline. This CDR3 region has 14 residues. The J segment lost 3 bases and the V segment lost 2 bases, leaving 2 bases of the junction unmatched. As DNA, the CDR3 is TGTGCCATCAGTGAGGGTAGCGGGAGCTACGAGCAGTACTTC. It translates to CAISEGSGSYEQYF.

The gene calls are TRBV19 and TRBJ1-4; 7 nucleotides match TRBD1. In germline, CDR1 is LNHDA, CDR2 SQIVND (reference sequence). The CDR3 loop spans 16 amino acids. With V trimmed by 7 bases and J by 5 bases, 13 bases remained unmatched. The CDR3: CASKPGYRTGNEKLFF. The CDR3 DNA is TGTGCCAGTAAGCCGGGGTATAGGACAGGAAATGAAAAACTGTTTTTT.

The CDR3 region has the DNA TGTGCCATTAAAGAAGGCACAGGGGAAACCTACGAGCAGTACTTC. Residues: CAIKEGTGETYEQYF. This rearrangement joins TRBV10-3 to TRBJ2-7; 7 positions agree with TRBD1. Germline V lookup: CDR1 ENHRY, CDR2 SYGVKD. The CDR3 runs 15 residues. Losses at the gene ends were 9 bases for V and 2 bases for J; bases not matched to a gene: 13.

Here the CDR3 reads CASSFLQPSKYF. DNA for the CDR3: TGTGCCAGCAGCTTTCTCCAACCCTCGAAGTACTTC. This sequence joins TRBV7-6 and TRBJ2-7; D remains unclear. The CDR3 sequence is 12 residues long. Germline V gene data show CDR1 as SGHVS and CDR2 as FNYEAQ. Deletions cut 3 bases from V and 11 bases from J, with 14 bases between.

This clone has only a few counts. This chain joins TRBV27 and TRBJ1-2; perhaps TRBD1 as D (5 bases). V was pared by 2 bases and J by 3 bases, with 10 bases between. Germline V gene sequence: CDR1 MNHEY, CDR2 SMNVEV (reference sequence). This CDR3 comprises 14 residues. The CDR3 spells CASSLQGTHYGYTF. As DNA, the CDR3 is TGTGCCAGCAGTTTACAGGGAACCCACTATGGCTACACCTTC.

V is TRBV6-1 and J is TRBJ2-7, with a tentative D call TRBD2 (5 bases). Per the germline V gene, CDR1 is MNHNS and CDR2 is SASEGT. V shed 2 bases and J shed 2 bases, with 13 bases lying between them. The CDR3 totals 15 residues. The DNA for the CDR3 is TGTGCCAGCAGTGAACCCATTGGACTTACCTACGAGCAGTACTTC. It translates to CASSEPIGLTYEQYF.

This clone was seen only once. V is TRBV15 and J is TRBJ2-2, with 8 bases fitting TRBD1. This CDR3 contains 16 residues. Germline values: CDR1 LNHNV, CDR2 YYDKDF (reference sequence). Losses at the gene ends were 5 bases for V and 5 bases for J; bases not matched to a gene: 10. The CDR3 sequence is CATSLWRTGTTGELFF. In DNA, the CDR3 is TGTGCCACCAGCCTGTGGCGGACAGGGACAACCGGGGAGCTGTTTTTT.

J is TRBJ2-5 and V is TRBV15, with 10 bases lining up with TRBD2. The junction had 6 bases not matched to a gene; V was cut back by 0 bases and J by 5 bases. Germline V lookup: CDR1 LNHNV, CDR2 YYDKDF (reference sequence). This CDR3 is 16 amino acids long. DNA for the CDR3: TGTGCCACCAGCAGAGATTGGCTAGCGGGAGAGGAGACCCAGTACTTC. Its translation is CATSRDWLAGEETQYF.

Written as DNA, the CDR3 is TGTGCCAGCACCTCTCCTCGGAAGGGGATCCGCTACGAGCAGTACTTC. Translating it yields CASTSPRKGIRYEQYF. The rearrangement uses TRBV28 and TRBJ2-7; possibly TRBD1 for D (5 bases). CDR1 and CDR2 (germline): MDHEN, SYDVKM. The CDR3 is 16 residues long. Trimming removed 7 bases from V and 3 bases from J, with 22 bases in between.

The V and J genes are TRBV28 and TRBJ1-1; maybe TRBD1 (5 bases). Trimming cost V 6 bases and J 2 bases, with 10 bases left between them. Germline CDR1 and CDR2: MDHEN and SYDVKM. CDR3 length: 13 residues. In DNA, the CDR3 is TGTGCCAGCAGGACAGCCACAAACACTGAAGCTTTCTTT. It translates to CASRTATNTEAFF.

The chain is built from TRBV28 and TRBJ2-1, with a possible D match to TRBD2 (6 bases). This CDR3 contains 17 residues. CDR1 is MDHEN, CDR2 SYDVKM, per germline. Trimming pared 1 base from V and 5 bases from J, leaving 18 bases between. CDR3 bases: TGTGCCAGCAGTTTATTATTATTGGGGACTCCGAACAATGAGCAGTTCTTC. This gives the protein CASSLLLLGTPNNEQFF.

About this clone: This same CDR3 is encoded by further DNA sequences in the sample. The chain links TRBV5-6 to TRBJ2-7, with D possibly TRBD2 on 6 matching bases. The CDR3 has 14 residues. Germline V lookup: CDR1 SGHDT, CDR2 YYEEEE. Trimming stripped 0 bases from V and 2 bases from J, with 9 bases between. The CDR3 DNA reads as TGTGCCAGCAGCTTGGCAGGGAGGCCCTACGAGCAGTACTTC. It translates to CASSLAGRPYEQYF.

V usage is TRBV2 and J usage is TRBJ2-7; 8 bases align to TRBD1. Trimming took 6 bases from V and 0 from J; bases not matched to a gene: 10. Germline V gene data show CDR1 as SNHLY and CDR2 as FYNNEI. CDR3 size: 16 residues. This CDR3 is CASRGKTGEDSYEQYF. As DNA, the CDR3 is TGTGCCAGCAGGGGAAAGACAGGGGAGGACTCCTACGAGCAGTACTTC.

This clone was seen just once. The chain is built from TRBV5-6 and TRBJ2-7; the match to TRBD1 covers 9 bases. After removal of 4 bases from V and 3 bases from J, the junction contained 8 bases not matched to a gene. CDR3 size: 15 residues. The germline V gene encodes CDR1 SGHDT and CDR2 YYEEEE. The CDR3 DNA sequence: TGTGCCAGCAGCGCAACCGGGACAGGGCGCTACGAGCAGTACTTC. This encodes CASSATGTGRYEQYF.

This clone was observed a single time. The chain joins TRBV2 to TRBJ2-7; D is unclear. The germline V gene has CDR1 SNHLY and CDR2 FYNNEI. There are 13 residues in the CDR3. The V end lost 0 bases, the J end lost 6 bases, and 9 bases lay between the germline ends. CDR3 sequence reads: CASSEAGISEQYF. The CDR3 nucleotides are TGTGCCAGCAGTGAAGCTGGGATTTCCGAGCAGTACTTC. Full variable domain (missing parts from reference TRBV2 and TRBJ2-7): EPEVTQTPSHQVTQMGQEVILRCVPISNHLYFYWYRQILGQKVEFLVSFYNNEISEKSEIFDDQFSVERPDGSNFTLKIRSTKLEDSAMYFCASSEAGISEQYFGPGTRLTVT.

This chain joins TRBV2 and TRBJ1-1; the D is unclear. Germline V gives CDR1 SNHLY, CDR2 FYNNEI. V was shortened by 2 bases and J by 0 bases, with 7 bases between the two germline ends. The length of the CDR3 is 14 residues. In DNA, the CDR3 is TGTGCCAGCAGTGAAAGTGGTATGAACACTGAAGCTTTCTTT. Its translation is CASSESGMNTEAFF.

Comment on this clone: Other nucleotide sequences in the sample specify the same CDR3. V gene TRBV27 combines with J gene TRBJ1-2, with D maybe TRBD1 (5 bases). Germline assignment: CDR1 MNHEY and CDR2 SMNVEV (reference sequence). The CDR3 extends over 13 amino acids. The germline V and J ends were trimmed by 3 bases and 4 bases, with 9 bases remaining between them. The CDR3 nucleotides are TGTGCCAGCAGTTTGGGGGTTGGCTATGGCTACACCTTC. Its protein product is CASSLGVGYGYTF.

The genes are TRBV19 and TRBJ2-5; 9 nucleotides line up with TRBD2. Per the germline V gene, CDR1 is LNHDA and CDR2 is SQIVND (reference sequence). This CDR3 is built from 16 residues. V lost 10 bases, J lost 1 base, and 13 bases stayed unmatched. For the CDR3, the DNA is TGTGCCACTCGATCGGGCGGGAGGGCCTTCCAAGAGACCCAGTACTTC. This sequence encodes CATRSGGRAFQETQYF. The complete variable domain, with remaining parts taken from reference TRBV19 and TRBJ2-5, reads DGGITQSPKYLFRKEGQNVTLSCEQNLNHDAMYWYRQDPGQGLRLIYYSQIVNDFQKGDIAEGYSVSREKKESFPLTVTSAQKNPTAFYLCATRSGGRAFQETQYFGPGTRLLVL.

This sequence joins TRBV19 and TRBJ2-3; the D gene is possibly TRBD2 (6 bases). Germline values: CDR1 LNHDA, CDR2 SQIVND (reference sequence). The CDR3 sequence is 15 residues long. Trimming removed 4 bases at V and 0 bases at J, with 11 bases between. CDR3 protein: CASSTLAASTDTQYF. The CDR3 DNA sequence: TGTGCCAGTAGTACTTTAGCGGCTAGCACAGATACGCAGTATTTT. The full variable domain, with the rest looked up from reference TRBV19 and TRBJ2-3, is DGGITQSPKYLFRKEGQNVTLSCEQNLNHDAMYWYRQDPGQGLRLIYYSQIVNDFQKGDIAEGYSVSREKKESFPLTVTSAQKNPTAFYLCASSTLAASTDTQYFGPGTRLTVL.

Worth noting for this clone: A much larger clone is a single base away; this may be a read error. This chain uses TRBV7-6 with TRBJ2-7, with 11 bases lining up with TRBD1. V shed 5 bases, J shed 3 bases, and the junction held 3 bases outside the gene matches. The CDR3 runs to 14 residues. Germline V gene data show CDR1 as SGHVS and CDR2 as FNYEAQ. Here the CDR3 reads CASSPGTGGYEQYF. The CDR3 coding sequence is TGTGCCAGCAGCCCTGGGACAGGGGGCTACGAGCAGTACTTC.

This CDR3 is CASTGLSFGEQYF. The CDR3 DNA reads TGTGCCAGCACTGGACTATCCTTTGGCGAGCAGTACTTC. The V and J genes are TRBV13 and TRBJ2-7; tentatively, D is TRBD2 (6 bases). Trimming removed 7 bases from V and 6 bases from J, with 16 bases in between. The CDR3 consists of 13 residues. Germline-derived CDR1 and CDR2 are PRHDT and FYEKMQ (reference sequence).

The chain joins TRBV4-1 to TRBJ1-1; D is unclear. This CDR3 has 14 residues. The germline V and J ends were trimmed by 1 base and 1 base, with 7 bases remaining between them. Germline CDR1 and CDR2: MGHRA and YSYEKL. The CDR3 protein is CASSQGNKNTEAFF. For the CDR3, the DNA is TGCGCCAGCAGCCAAGGAAACAAGAACACTGAAGCTTTCTTT.